These 2 T cell receptor beta chains were all obtained from the same sample, sequenced in a study of blood T cell repertoires in COVID-19. TCRdb's copy holds only in-frame clones and misses some; the assay was immunoSEQ multiplex PCR. The sample has fewer than 150,000 clones; 88% are singletons. The material sequenced was peripheral blood. All receptors come from a man over 45 with active or convalescent COVID-19.

V and J are TRBV28 and TRBJ2-2; 12 bases are a match to TRBD1. V shed 8 bases, J shed 2 bases, and the junction held 9 bases outside the gene matches. Germline-derived CDR1 and CDR2 are MDHEN and SYDVKM. CDR3 size: 17 residues. The CDR3: CASHLGTGGSNTGELFF. The CDR3 bases are TGTGCCAGCCATCTCGGGACAGGGGGCTCAAACACCGGGGAGCTGTTTTTT.

The V gene is TRBV5-4, the J gene TRBJ2-3; TRBD1 agrees at 7 bases. Germline V gene sequence: CDR1 SGHNT, CDR2 YYREEE (reference sequence). The CDR3 covers 15 residues. V lost 6 bases, J lost 0 bases, and 7 bases stayed unmatched. CDR3 loop: CASTPGQVSTDTQYF. In nucleotides, the CDR3 is TGTGCCAGCACCCCTGGACAGGTTAGCACAGATACGCAGTATTTT.